This T cell receptor (beta chain) was retrieved from a study of T cells in Graves' hyperthyroidism and ophthalmopathy. From RNA transcripts, TCR beta CDR3 regions were amplified. With the HTBI primer set, the TCR CDR3 went through a first round of RT-PCR. From the multiplex PCR reads, TCRdb called clonotypes with MiXCR, one entry per CDR3 protein. This sample has hundreds of thousands of distinct CDR3 sequences, with roughly 13% found just once. Looked up from germline, CDR1 is SGDLS and CDR2 is YYNGEE. Losses at the gene ends were 3 bases for V and 0 bases for J; bases not matched to a gene: 4. The CDR3 sequence is 15 residues long. Reasons for excluding patients were uncontrolled infection, other autoimmune disease, pregnancy or lactation. Diagnosis relied on clinical symptoms, serum thyroxine and TRAb, thyroid ultrasound and orbital computed tomography. This clonotype was detected many times.

Sequencing input: blood. The TCR comes from a woman younger than 45 with Graves' hyperthyroidism that later progressed to Graves' ophthalmopathy. This chain links TRBV9 with TRBJ2-3; 7 bases are shared with TRBD2. Written as DNA, the CDR3 is TGTGCCAGCAGCGATAGCGGGTCAAGCACAGATACGCAGTATTTT. This gives the protein CASSDSGSSTDTQYF.